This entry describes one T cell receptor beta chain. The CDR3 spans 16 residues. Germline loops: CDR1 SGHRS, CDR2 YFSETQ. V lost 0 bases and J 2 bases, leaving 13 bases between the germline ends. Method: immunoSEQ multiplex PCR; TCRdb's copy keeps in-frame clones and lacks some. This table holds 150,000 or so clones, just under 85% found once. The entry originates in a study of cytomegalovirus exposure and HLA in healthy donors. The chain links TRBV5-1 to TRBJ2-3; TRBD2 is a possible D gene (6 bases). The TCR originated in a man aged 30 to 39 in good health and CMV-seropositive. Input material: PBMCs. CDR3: CASSLGAAGITDTQYF. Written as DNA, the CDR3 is TGCGCCAGCAGCTTGGGGGCGGCGGGGATCACAGATACGCAGTATTTT.